This T cell receptor beta chain was captured by sequencing in a study of blood T cell repertoires in COVID-19 (dated by TCRdb to about 2020). A note on the overall study: Samples from collaborators originated in the United States, Italy and Spain and spanned both the acute and convalescent phases of COVID-19. The material from the prospective study consisted of cDNA or gDNA derived from T cells, B-cell-depleted T cells, or PBMCs. Nearly every sample came with metadata listing a de-identified subject ID, COVID-19 status, age in years and sex. Where HLA class I and class II types were available, the types were taken from metadata supplied by the sample provider, not from assay-based typing. Subjects who had been exposed to COVID-19, were actively infected with it, or had recovered from it provided the deeply sampled blood TCRbeta repertoires that made up the dataset. The repertoires were released in a freely available public database intended as a resource for research on the immune response to SARS-CoV-2. Samples came from the ongoing ImmuneRACE study (first 160 participants) plus 1,254 subjects from 6 global collaborators.

In the case of this clone: This receptor's antigen is unknown. Base qualities are missing; no much larger clone stands one base away.

TCRbeta CDR3 regions were amplified from genomic DNA using the immunoSEQ Assay, a bias-controlled multiplex PCR. As for the authors' bioinformatics: Nucleated cell counts per sample were estimated from amplification of reference gene primers within the assay. To quantify the absolute abundance of each unique TCRbeta CDR3 rearrangement, sequence reads were collapsed and filtered. For each sample, productive Simpson clonality was calculated as the square root of Simpson's diversity index over productive rearrangements. Imported from immuneACCESS, the table was reduced by TCRdb to in-frame sequences with V and J called. These copies leave out some clones; in studies compared against another copy, an unresolved V gene accounts for under half, and the cause of the remainder is not known. V and J calls and clone size are those listed in that table; D and trimming were worked out from the DNA. The sample includes about 150,000 clones, with roughly 87% observed a single time. The ten biggest clones cover 3.5% to 4.5% of the sample.

Participants in the prospective study were enrolled through a virtual design, were aged about 18 to 100 years, and lived in approximately 25 United States geographic areas. In the prospective study, participants were assigned to cohorts based on the clinical history participants reported in a screening survey and a study questionnaire. Exposed participants had been in contact with someone with a PCR-confirmed or clinician-diagnosed COVID-19 case within 2 weeks of study entry. Mobile phlebotomists in the prospective study collected whole blood, serum and a nasopharyngeal or oropharyngeal swab from every participant. Participants in the prospective study had the option to provide additional blood draws and questionnaires over an approximately 2-month period. Before DNA extraction, blood samples from the prospective study were shipped at room temperature or frozen. V loses 1 base of germline sequence and J loses 1 base, and the interval between the two ends is 9 bases. Per the germline V gene, SGHAT is the CDR1 and FQNNGV is the CDR2. From cysteine to phenylalanine, the CDR3 is 15 amino acids long. The kept DNA is CDR3 alone, 45 bases in frame from the first base.

What the work shows at the level of the full study, not this receptor alone: Clinical and demographic metadata were provided uncurated, with the amount varying by source and participant.

This chain is built from TRBV11-2 and TRBJ2-3; the D gene cannot be resolved reliably. This receptor was taken from a woman aged 35 to 49 who had been exposed to COVID-19. The specimen sequenced was PBMCs or T cells enriched from blood (not recorded which). The sequenced DNA is TGTGCCAGCAGCTTAGGGAACCAGGGCACAGATACGCAGTATTTT. Translation gives CASSLGNQGTDTQYF.